The 9 T cell receptor beta chains given below trace back to one sample, sequenced in a study of blood T cell repertoires in COVID-19. TCRdb's table, derived via immunoSEQ multiplex PCR, lists solely in-frame clones and lacks some. Of 100,000 or so clones in the sample, about 86% were seen once. The sequenced sample was PBMCs or T cells enriched from blood (not recorded which). All receptors come from a woman aged 45-59 years who had recovered from COVID-19.

V usage is TRBV27 and J usage is TRBJ2-7, with 9 nucleotides matching TRBD1. Germline V CDR1 and CDR2: MNHEY, SMNVEV (reference sequence). This CDR3 has 16 residues. Unmatched junction bases numbered 5, after V lost 0 bases and J lost 2 bases. CDR3 sequence (DNA): TGTGCCAGCAGTTTATCAGTAGGACAGGGGCCCTACGAGCAGTACTTC. Its translation: CASSLSVGQGPYEQYF.

The J gene is TRBJ1-1, the V gene TRBV29-1; D ambiguous. Trimming took off 5 bases at V and 6 bases at J, with 16 bases between the two ends. The germline CDR1 and CDR2 sequences are SQVTM and ANQGSEA. This CDR3 is 13 amino acids long. The CDR3 bases are TGCAGCGTTAGGGTGGGGAGTAACCCTGAAGCTTTCTTT. Translating it yields CSVRVGSNPEAFF.

The chain combines TRBV2 with TRBJ1-5; TRBD1 matches 11 bases. V lost 7 bases and J lost 2; bases outside the gene matches: 4. The CDR3 has 15 amino acids. From germline, CDR1 is SNHLY and CDR2 FYNNEI. CDR3: CASTGQGAGNQPQHF. The DNA of the CDR3 is TGTGCCAGCACAGGACAGGGGGCAGGCAATCAGCCCCAGCATTTT.

V and J are TRBV2 and TRBJ2-4, with D possibly TRBD2 on 6 matching bases. The V end lost 8 bases, the J end lost 2 bases, and 7 bases lay between the germline ends. The CDR3 contains 12 residues. The germline CDR1 and CDR2 sequences are SNHLY and FYNNEI. CDR3 nucleotide sequence: TGTGCCAGCCGGGGGTCCAAAAACATTCAGTACTTC. Its protein product is CASRGSKNIQYF.

The chain is built from TRBV27 and TRBJ2-7; 12 nucleotides align to TRBD2. Unmatched junction bases numbered 20, after V lost 6 bases and J lost 2 bases. Per the germline V gene, CDR1 is MNHEY and CDR2 is SMNVEV (reference sequence). This CDR3 region has 20 residues. CDR3 in DNA: TGTGCCAGCAGACACCAGAGGGAGGTAACTAGCGGGGGGCCCCCCTACGAGCAGTACTTC. Residues: CASRHQREVTSGGPPYEQYF.

V is TRBV20-1 and J is TRBJ2-7, with a possible D match to TRBD2 (6 bases). This CDR3 has 12 amino acids. Germline V lookup: CDR1 DFQATT, CDR2 SNEGSKA (reference sequence). The ends were cut back, 3 bases at V and 4 bases at J, with 10 bases in the middle. CDR3 sequence: CSASFSGYEQYF. DNA for the CDR3: TGCAGTGCTAGTTTTAGCGGATACGAGCAGTACTTC.

The chain has TRBV5-1 and TRBJ2-2; TRBD2 agrees at 10 bases. CDR1 and CDR2 from the germline V gene are SGHRS and YFSETQ. The CDR3 covers 15 residues. The ends lost 2 bases at V and 9 bases at J; junction bases unmatched: 7. As DNA, the CDR3 is TGCGCCAGCAGCTTCAGCGGGGGGGCCGGTTGGGAGCTGTTTTTT. It codes for CASSFSGGAGWELFF.

V and J are TRBV9 and TRBJ2-2; 7 bases are shared with TRBD2. Germline V CDR1 and CDR2: SGDLS, YYNGEE. V was clipped by 0 bases and J by 1 base; unmatched bases: 3. CDR3 length: 16 residues. The CDR3 DNA reads as TGTGCCAGCAGCGTAGTTAGCGGGCAGAACACCGGGGAGCTGTTTTTT. Translating gives CASSVVSGQNTGELFF.

V usage is TRBV4-1 and J usage is TRBJ2-7; D remains unclear. The CDR3 consists of 16 residues. Trimming took 4 bases from V and 2 from J, leaving 18 bases between them. Germline V gene lookup returns CDR1 MGHRA and CDR2 YSYEKL. DNA for the CDR3: TGCGCCAGCAGCCCAGGCAGGTGGAAGGAAACCTACGAGCAGTACTTC. It yields the protein CASSPGRWKETYEQYF.